These 21 T cell receptor beta chains were sequenced from one sample in a study of lymphopenia after photon versus proton radiotherapy. Clones were read by immunoSEQ multiplex PCR, and TCRdb kept only the in-frame ones, dropping some. The data contain 70,000 or so clones, around 92% of them singletons. The sequencing here drew on peripheral blood, taken from a patient treated with photon-based radiotherapy. The receptors were gathered from a woman aged 40 to 55 with cholangiocarcinoma.

The chain combines TRBV6-6 with TRBJ2-4, with D possibly TRBD2 on 7 matching bases. This CDR3 is 16 amino acids long. Trimming stripped 6 bases from V and 0 bases from J, with 15 bases between. The germline gives CDR1 MNHNY, CDR2 SVGAGI (reference sequence). Written as DNA, the CDR3 is TGTGCCAGCAGCACACGGGGGGCCGGAGCCAAAAACATTCAGTACTTC. This sequence encodes CASSTRGAGAKNIQYF.

This chain joins TRBV25-1 and TRBJ2-5, with 8 bases lining up with TRBD1. The end of the DNA is better explained by TRBJ2-7, so the J call may be wrong. Germline values: CDR1 MGHDK, CDR2 SYGVNS. This CDR3 has 13 residues. CDR3 sequence reads: CASSDRTGNEQYF. As DNA, the CDR3 is TGTGCCAGCAGCGACAGGACAGGGAACGAGCAGTACTTC.

The chain links TRBV28 to TRBJ2-7; maybe TRBD1 (7 bases). This CDR3 spans 13 amino acids. Trimming removed 4 bases from V and 2 bases from J, with 9 bases in between. Germline CDR1 MDHEN, CDR2 SYDVKM. The CDR3 sequence is CASSSGGTYEQYF. CDR3 coding DNA: TGTGCCAGCAGTTCAGGGGGGACCTACGAGCAGTACTTC. The complete variable domain, with remaining parts taken from reference TRBV28 and TRBJ2-7, reads DVKVTQSSRYLVKRTGEKVFLECVQDMDHENMFWYRQDPGLGLRLIYFSYDVKMKEKGDIPEGYSVSREKKERFSLILESASTNQTSMYLCASSSGGTYEQYFGPGTRLTVT.

The J gene is TRBJ2-7, the V gene TRBV11-2, with D possibly TRBD2 on 6 matching bases. V was trimmed by 2 bases and J by 3 bases, leaving 14 bases between them. The CDR3 covers 15 residues. Germline V gene sequence: CDR1 SGHAT, CDR2 FQNNGV. CDR3 protein: CASSLLGRDFYEQYF. The CDR3 DNA follows: TGTGCCAGCAGCTTATTAGGCAGGGACTTCTACGAGCAGTACTTC.

The chain joins TRBV29-1 to TRBJ2-2, with TRBD1 matching over 7 bases. V shed 7 bases and J 2 bases; nucleotides not matched to a gene: 7. Germline V lookup: CDR1 SQVTM, CDR2 ANQGSEA. CDR3 length equals 14 residues. CDR3 in amino acids: CSASRDRNTGELFF. Written as DNA, the CDR3 is TGCAGCGCAAGCCGGGACAGAAACACCGGGGAGCTGTTTTTT.

The rearrangement links TRBV4-1 to TRBJ2-6, with 11 bases identical to TRBD1. Unmatched junction bases numbered 3, after V lost 5 bases and J lost 0 bases. CDR3 length equals 17 residues. The germline V gene encodes CDR1 MGHRA and CDR2 YSYEKL. CDR3 sequence: CASSFGQGASGANVLTF. In DNA, the CDR3 is TGCGCCAGCAGCTTCGGACAGGGGGCCTCTGGGGCCAACGTCCTGACTTTC.

V gene TRBV6-5 combines with J gene TRBJ1-2, with 11 bases aligning to TRBD1. With 6 bases clipped from V and 4 bases from J, the junction kept 4 bases outside the gene matches. Germline-derived CDR1 and CDR2 are MNHEY and SVGAGI. CDR3 length: 14 residues. The CDR3 coding sequence is TGTGCCAGCAGAGCCGGGACAGGGGGCTATGGCTACACCTTC. Encoded protein: CASRAGTGGYGYTF.

The genes are TRBV27 and TRBJ1-1, with a tentative D call TRBD1 (5 bases). The germline V gene encodes CDR1 MNHEY and CDR2 SMNVEV (reference sequence). The CDR3 totals 13 residues. Trimming removed 4 bases at V and 5 bases at J, with 11 bases between. In DNA form, the CDR3 reads TGTGCCAGCAGTTGGGGGTCGGGGACTGAAGCTTTCTTT. Translating gives CASSWGSGTEAFF.

The gene calls are TRBV11-2 and TRBJ1-2; weak D call: TRBD1 (6 bases). This CDR3 spans 14 amino acids. In germline, CDR1 is SGHAT, CDR2 FQNNGV. The V gene lost 5 bases and the J gene lost 4 bases, with 14 bases spanning the gap. The CDR3 loop is CASSQGTDLYGYTF. In nucleotides, the CDR3 is TGTGCCAGCAGCCAGGGGACCGATCTCTATGGCTACACCTTC.

The CDR3 reads CASSLTWGSGNTIYF. The CDR3 DNA follows: TGTGCCAGCAGCCTAACGTGGGGCTCTGGAAACACCATATATTTT. The chain carries TRBV5-5 and TRBJ1-3; D is ambiguous. This CDR3 spans 15 amino acids. Per germline, CDR1 SGHKS and CDR2 YYEKEE (reference sequence). V shed 4 bases and J shed 0 bases, with 11 bases lying between them.

The chain has TRBV5-6 and TRBJ1-2; 10 bases are shared with TRBD1. The J segment lost 7 bases and the V segment lost 7 bases, leaving 4 bases of the junction unmatched. The CDR3 loop spans 12 amino acids. Germline lookup yields CDR1 SGHDT and CDR2 YYEEEE. CDR3 sequence (DNA): TGTGCCAGCGGAGGACAGGGGGTTGGCTACACCTTC. Translation gives CASGGQGVGYTF.

The chain carries TRBV11-2 and TRBJ1-1, with TRBD1 as a possible D gene (5 bases). CDR1 and CDR2 from the germline V gene are SGHAT and FQNNGV. The CDR3 runs 15 residues. V was cut by 8 bases and J by 3 bases, with 19 bases left in between. The CDR3 bases are TGTGCCAGCGAGCCTTGGGAGGGGTTGTACACTGAAGCTTTCTTT. Its protein is CASEPWEGLYTEAFF. Full variable domain (missing parts from reference TRBV11-2 and TRBJ1-1): EAGVAQSPRYKIIEKRQSVAFWCNPISGHATLYWYQQILGQGPKLLIQFQNNGVVDDSQLPKDRFSAERLKGVDSTLKIQPAKLEDSAVYLCASEPWEGLYTEAFFGQGTRLTVV.

This chain links TRBV5-1 with TRBJ1-1; D not certain. Per the germline V gene, CDR1 is SGHRS and CDR2 is YFSETQ. V lost 5 bases to trimming and J lost 1 base, with 6 bases between them. This CDR3 has 12 residues. CDR3 in amino acids: CASRTENTEAFF. CDR3 nucleotides: TGCGCCAGCAGGACTGAGAACACTGAAGCTTTCTTT.

The genes are TRBV5-5 and TRBJ1-1; possible D gene TRBD1, 6 bases. With 4 bases removed from V and 2 bases from J, the gap between germline ends came to 21 bases. The length of the CDR3 is 17 residues. Germline CDR1 is SGHKS and CDR2 is YYEKEE (reference sequence). DNA for the CDR3: TGTGCCAGCAGCCTCATGCCGGTCCCAGGGGCCAACACTGAAGCTTTCTTT. Translated: CASSLMPVPGANTEAFF.

This sequence joins TRBV7-3 and TRBJ2-2; 8 positions agree with TRBD2. Per germline, CDR1 SGHTA and CDR2 FQGTGA. This CDR3 comprises 15 residues. With V trimmed by 6 bases and J by 3 bases, 6 bases remained unmatched. For the CDR3, the DNA is TGTGCCAGCAGTTCGGCGGGAGGCTACACCGGGGAGCTGTTTTTT. It encodes CASSSAGGYTGELFF.

The chain combines TRBV9 with TRBJ1-4, with a tentative D call TRBD1 (5 bases). This CDR3 has 15 residues. Trimming took 1 base from V and 1 from J, leaving 8 bases between them. CDR1 SGDLS and CDR2 YYNGEE come from the germline V gene. CDR3 nucleotide sequence: TGTGCCAGCAGCGTATTGGGGCTAACTAATGAAAAACTGTTTTTT. It codes for CASSVLGLTNEKLFF.

The chain uses TRBV6-6 and TRBJ1-3, with 7 bases that match TRBD1. This CDR3 spans 15 amino acids. V gave up 5 bases and J gave up 3 bases; unmatched junction bases: 7. Germline V CDR1 and CDR2: MNHNY, SVGAGI (reference sequence). This CDR3 is CASSRQGGVGNTIYF. DNA of the CDR3: TGTGCCAGCAGTCGACAGGGAGGGGTTGGAAACACCATATATTTT.

The chain joins TRBV7-9 to TRBJ1-2; unclear D gene. The CDR3 covers 15 residues. Germline lookup yields CDR1 SEHNR and CDR2 FQNEAQ (reference sequence). V lost 0 bases, J lost 4 bases, and 12 bases lay in between. This CDR3 reads CASSLALTEPYGYTF. CDR3 coding DNA: TGTGCCAGCAGCTTAGCCCTTACAGAGCCCTATGGCTACACCTTC.

This clone has a single count. The chain is built from TRBV6-1 and TRBJ1-2, with 9 bases aligning to TRBD1. Germline loops: CDR1 MNHNS, CDR2 SASEGT. V lost 2 bases to trimming and J lost 6 bases; unmatched junction nucleotides: 4. The CDR3 covers 14 residues. The CDR3 DNA follows: TGTGCCAGCAGTGAACCGGGACAGGGCCATGGCTACACCTTC. Translating gives CASSEPGQGHGYTF.

The CDR3 here is CASSASYEQYF. CDR3 in DNA: TGCGCCAGCAGCGCGTCTTACGAGCAGTACTTC. V is TRBV5-1 and J is TRBJ2-7; no definite D call. The germline CDR1 and CDR2 sequences are SGHRS and YFSETQ. With 4 bases removed from V and 4 bases from J, the gap between germline ends came to 6 bases. This CDR3 spans 11 amino acids.

The chain employs TRBV2 and TRBJ2-7; D might be TRBD1 (6 bases). The germline V gene has CDR1 SNHLY and CDR2 FYNNEI. V was clipped by 7 bases and J by 5 bases, with 18 bases between them. CDR3 length: 14 residues. CDR3 DNA: TGTGCCAGCATGAGGACAGCTTTCGCAGACGAGCAGTACTTC. It specifies CASMRTAFADEQYF.